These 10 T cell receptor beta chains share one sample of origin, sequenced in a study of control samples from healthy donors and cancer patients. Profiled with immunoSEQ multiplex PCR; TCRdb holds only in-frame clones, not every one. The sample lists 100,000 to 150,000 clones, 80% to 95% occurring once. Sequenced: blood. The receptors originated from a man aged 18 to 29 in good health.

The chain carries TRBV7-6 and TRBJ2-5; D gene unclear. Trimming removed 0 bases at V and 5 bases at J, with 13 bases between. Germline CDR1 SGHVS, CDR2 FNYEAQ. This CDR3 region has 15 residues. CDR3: CASSLAFAGRETQYF. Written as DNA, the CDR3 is TGTGCCAGCAGCTTAGCGTTCGCAGGTCGGGAGACCCAGTACTTC. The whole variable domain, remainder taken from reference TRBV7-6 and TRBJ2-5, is GAGVSQSPRYKVTKRGQDVALRCDPISGHVSLYWYRQALGQGPEFLTYFNYEAQQDKSGLPNDRFSAERPEGSISTLTIQRTEQRDSAMYRCASSLAFAGRETQYFGPGTRLLVL.

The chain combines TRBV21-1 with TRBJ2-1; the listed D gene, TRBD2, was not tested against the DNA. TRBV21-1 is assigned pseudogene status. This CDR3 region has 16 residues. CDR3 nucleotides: TGTGCCAGCAGCAAAGCTTGGAGCGGGGGTAGGAATGAGCAGTTCTTC. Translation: CASSKAWSGGRNEQFF.

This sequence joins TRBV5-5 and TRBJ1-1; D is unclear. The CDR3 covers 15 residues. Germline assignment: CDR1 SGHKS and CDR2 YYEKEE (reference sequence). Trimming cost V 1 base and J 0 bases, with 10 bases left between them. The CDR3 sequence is CASSLYRVMNTEAFF. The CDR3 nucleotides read TGTGCCAGCAGCTTGTATCGAGTCATGAACACTGAAGCTTTCTTT.

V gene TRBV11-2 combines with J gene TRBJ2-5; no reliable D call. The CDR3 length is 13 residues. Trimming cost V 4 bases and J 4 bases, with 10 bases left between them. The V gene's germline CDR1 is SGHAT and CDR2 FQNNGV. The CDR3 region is CASSWEGRETQYF. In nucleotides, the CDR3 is TGTGCCAGCAGCTGGGAAGGAAGAGAGACCCAGTACTTC.

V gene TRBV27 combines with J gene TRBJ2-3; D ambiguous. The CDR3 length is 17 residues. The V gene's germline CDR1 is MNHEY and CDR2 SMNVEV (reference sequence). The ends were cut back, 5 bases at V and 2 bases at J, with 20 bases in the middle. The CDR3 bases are TGTGCCAGCAGTACAAGAGTATCACGAGAACCCACAGATACGCAGTATTTT. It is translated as CASSTRVSREPTDTQYF.

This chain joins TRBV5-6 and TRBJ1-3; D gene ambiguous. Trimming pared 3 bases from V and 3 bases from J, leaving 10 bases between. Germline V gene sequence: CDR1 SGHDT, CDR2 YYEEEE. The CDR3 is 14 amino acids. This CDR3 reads CASSSGVYGNTIYF. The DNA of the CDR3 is TGTGCCAGCAGCTCTGGGGTTTATGGAAACACCATATATTTT.

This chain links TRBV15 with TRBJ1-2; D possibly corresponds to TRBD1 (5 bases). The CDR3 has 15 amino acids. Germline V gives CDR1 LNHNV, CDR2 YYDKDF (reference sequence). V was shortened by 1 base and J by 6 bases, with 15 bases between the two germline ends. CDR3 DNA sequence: TGTGCCACCAGCAGAGCCCCCATGAGGGGCGATGGCTACACCTTC. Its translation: CATSRAPMRGDGYTF.

The CDR3 protein is CASSQQNRMNTEAFF. Here the CDR3 DNA reads TGTGCCAGCTCCCAACAGAACAGGATGAACACTGAAGCTTTCTTT. The chain has TRBV18 and TRBJ1-1, with D maybe TRBD1 (5 bases). CDR3 length: 15 residues. Germline V gene lookup returns CDR1 KGHSH and CDR2 LQKENI. V lost 6 bases and J lost 0, with 14 bases in between.

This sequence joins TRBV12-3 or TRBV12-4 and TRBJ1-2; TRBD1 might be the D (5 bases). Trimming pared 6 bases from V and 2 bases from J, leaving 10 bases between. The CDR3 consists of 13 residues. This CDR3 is CASRETDNYGYTF. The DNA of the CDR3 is TGTGCCAGCAGGGAGACAGACAACTATGGCTACACCTTC.

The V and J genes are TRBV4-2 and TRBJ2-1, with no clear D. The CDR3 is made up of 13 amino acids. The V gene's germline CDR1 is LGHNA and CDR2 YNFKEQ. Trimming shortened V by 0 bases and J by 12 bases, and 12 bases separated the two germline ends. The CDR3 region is CASSQDDPKGQFF. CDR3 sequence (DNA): TGTGCCAGCAGCCAAGACGATCCGAAGGGGCAGTTCTTC.